Sequencing of this TCR beta chain was carried out in a study of Tregs in tolerant kidney transplant recipients. Study observations and caveats: Nucleotide sequences could not be compared across some patients' samples due to primer changes. Biological reproducibility was not directly addressed in this study.

This table comes from immunoSEQ multiplex PCR, and its TCRdb copy is limited to in-frame clones, with some not included. Of more than 75,000 clones in the sample, approximately 94% were seen once. Remarks on this clone: Its matching antigen is unknown.

The germline V gene has CDR1 MNHEY and CDR2 SVGAGI. This CDR3 spans 14 amino acids. The V end was cut by 4 bases, the J end by 2 bases, with 11 bases between. The starting material was CD4+ T cells from blood, obtained before the transplant. The receptor was derived from a human donor who received a combined kidney and bone marrow transplant. This rearrangement joins TRBV6-5 to TRBJ2-5, with TRBD2 as a possible D gene (6 bases). The CDR3: CASSFSTRQETQYF. The CDR3, as DNA: TGTGCCAGCAGTTTTTCGACTAGGCAAGAGACCCAGTACTTC.